This T cell receptor (beta chain) was recorded in a study of T cell clones after liver transplantation. Study-level background: Three of the eight recipients were HCV-positive; the rest had non-autoimmune, non-viral transplant indications.

Thawed unstimulated PBMCs were FACS-sorted by CD3, CD4 and CD8 into two populations. A note on this clone: Antigen specificity is unknown.

Study-wide points: Small, mixed patient groups and varying post-transplant times limit these conclusions. Donor-reactive sequences fell more than third party-reactive ones, suggesting partial deletion.

Data came from immunoSEQ multiplex PCR; TCRdb stores just in-frame clones and leaves some out. This sample has tens of thousands of clones; over 60% occur once, and the top ten carry 7.5% to 10%. Germline loops: CDR1 SGDLS, CDR2 YYNGEE. CDR3 length equals 15 residues. V was trimmed by 3 bases and J by 1 base, leaving 13 bases between them. The receptor was derived from a human patient who received a liver transplant. The T cells may come from the graft donor. This chain uses TRBV9 with TRBJ2-5, with TRBD1 as a possible D gene (6 bases). Sequencing used CD4+ T cells from blood, obtained at the 22-month timepoint. CDR3 coding DNA: TGTGCCAGCAGCGCCTCAGGACAGACCCAAGAGACCCAGTACTTC. Encoded protein: CASSASGQTQETQYF. Based on the CDR3 plus reference TRBV9 and TRBJ2-5, the full variable domain is DSGVTQTPKHLITATGQRVTLRCSPRSGDLSVYWYQQSLDQGLQFLIQYYNGEERAKGNILERFSAQQFPDLHSELNLSSLELGDSALYFCASSASGQTQETQYFGPGTRLLVL.